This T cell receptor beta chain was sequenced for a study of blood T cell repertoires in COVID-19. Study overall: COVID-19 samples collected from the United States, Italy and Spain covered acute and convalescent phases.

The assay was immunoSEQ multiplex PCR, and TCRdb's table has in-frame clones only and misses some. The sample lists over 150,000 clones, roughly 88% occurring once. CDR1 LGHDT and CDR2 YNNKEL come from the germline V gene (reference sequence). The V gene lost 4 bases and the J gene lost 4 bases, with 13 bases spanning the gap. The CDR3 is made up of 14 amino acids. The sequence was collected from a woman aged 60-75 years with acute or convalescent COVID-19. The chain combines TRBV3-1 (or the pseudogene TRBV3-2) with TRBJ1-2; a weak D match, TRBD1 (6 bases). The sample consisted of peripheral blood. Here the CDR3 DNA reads TGTGCCAGCAGCCGAACGGGGGGCAGCTATGGCTACACCTTC. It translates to CASSRTGGSYGYTF.